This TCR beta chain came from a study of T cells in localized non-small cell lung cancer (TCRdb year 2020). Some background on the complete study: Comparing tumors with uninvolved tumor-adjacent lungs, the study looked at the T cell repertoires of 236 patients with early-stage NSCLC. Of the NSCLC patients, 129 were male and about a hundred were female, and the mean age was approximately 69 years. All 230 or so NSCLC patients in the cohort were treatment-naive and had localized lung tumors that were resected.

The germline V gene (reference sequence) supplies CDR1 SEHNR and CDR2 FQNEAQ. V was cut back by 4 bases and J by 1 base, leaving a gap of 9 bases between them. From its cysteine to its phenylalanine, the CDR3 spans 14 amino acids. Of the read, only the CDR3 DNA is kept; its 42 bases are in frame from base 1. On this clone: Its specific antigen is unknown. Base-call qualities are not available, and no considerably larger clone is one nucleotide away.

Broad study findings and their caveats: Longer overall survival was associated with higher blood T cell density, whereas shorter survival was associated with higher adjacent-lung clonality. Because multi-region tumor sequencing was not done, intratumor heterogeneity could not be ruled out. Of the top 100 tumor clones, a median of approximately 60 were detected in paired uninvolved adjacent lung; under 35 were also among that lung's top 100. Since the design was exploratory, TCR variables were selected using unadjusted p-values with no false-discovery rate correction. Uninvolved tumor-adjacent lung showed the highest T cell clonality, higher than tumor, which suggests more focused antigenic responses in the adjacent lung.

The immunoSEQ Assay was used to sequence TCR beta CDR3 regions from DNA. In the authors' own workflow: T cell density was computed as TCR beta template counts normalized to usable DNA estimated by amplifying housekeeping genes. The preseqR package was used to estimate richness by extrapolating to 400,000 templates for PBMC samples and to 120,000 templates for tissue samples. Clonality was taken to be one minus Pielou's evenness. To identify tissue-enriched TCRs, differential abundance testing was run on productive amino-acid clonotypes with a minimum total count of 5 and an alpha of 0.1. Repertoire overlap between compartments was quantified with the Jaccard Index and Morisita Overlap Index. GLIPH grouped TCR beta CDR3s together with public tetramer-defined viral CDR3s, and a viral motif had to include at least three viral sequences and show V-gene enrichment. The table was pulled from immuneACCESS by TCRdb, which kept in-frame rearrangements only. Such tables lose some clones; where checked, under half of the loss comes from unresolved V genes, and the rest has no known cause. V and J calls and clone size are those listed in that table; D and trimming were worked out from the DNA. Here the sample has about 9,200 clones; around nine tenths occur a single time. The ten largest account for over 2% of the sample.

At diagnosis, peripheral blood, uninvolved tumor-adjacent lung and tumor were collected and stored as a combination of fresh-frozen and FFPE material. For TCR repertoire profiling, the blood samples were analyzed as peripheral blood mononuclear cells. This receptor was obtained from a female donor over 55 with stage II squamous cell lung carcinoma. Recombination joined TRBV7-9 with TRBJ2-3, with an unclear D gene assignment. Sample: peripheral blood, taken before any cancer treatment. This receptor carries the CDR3 CASSWNTGTDTQYF. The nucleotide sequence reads TGTGCCAGCAGCTGGAACACAGGCACAGATACGCAGTATTTT.